This T cell receptor beta chain stems from a study of blood T cells in healthy people across ages. The CDR3 contains 15 residues. Trimming removed 0 bases at V and 4 bases at J, with 12 bases between. Germline V gene data show CDR1 as LGHNA and CDR2 as YSLEER. A J-beta primer mix and a sample-barcoded 5' primer were used in a second PCR of roughly 6 to 11 cycles. TCRdb called the 5' RACE reads again in MiXCR, with one record for every CDR3 protein. The sample shows roughly 800,000 distinct CDR3 sequences, about 62% of them seen only once. The chain uses TRBV4-3 and TRBJ1-1, with TRBD1 as a possible D gene (6 bases). The sequence was obtained from a man aged 30 to 39 in good health. Specimen: blood. The CDR3 DNA reads TGCGCCAGCAGCCAAGAGGCAGGGGTTGGCACTGAAGCTTTCTTT. Translation: CASSQEAGVGTEAFF.